Below, 5 T cell receptor beta chains from the same sample are listed, as sequenced in a study of blood T cell repertoires in COVID-19. Libraries were prepared by immunoSEQ multiplex PCR; TCRdb keeps only in-frame clonotypes and omits some of them. The sample holds 130,000 or so clones; about 84% are singletons and the top ten take about 12%. The specimen was peripheral blood. The receptors were gathered from an older woman with acute or convalescent COVID-19.

The CDR3 reads CASSHGQGAPGELFF. CDR3 DNA: TGTGCCAGCTCCCACGGACAGGGGGCCCCCGGGGAGCTGTTTTTT. The chain couples TRBV9 to TRBJ2-2, with 11 bases fitting TRBD1. V lost 7 bases, J lost 6 bases, and 8 bases stayed unmatched. Germline CDR1 and CDR2: SGDLS and YYNGEE. CDR3 length equals 15 residues.

The J gene is TRBJ1-4, the V gene TRBV20-1; no clear D. The CDR3 runs to 13 residues. V was pared by 3 bases and J by 5 bases, with 10 bases between. Germline values: CDR1 DFQATT, CDR2 SNEGSKA (reference sequence). The CDR3 coding sequence is TGCAGTGCTAGTCTACTCGCGAATGAAAAACTGTTTTTT. Translation: CSASLLANEKLFF.

This chain links TRBV19 with TRBJ1-2; possibly TRBD1 for D (5 bases). Trimming shortened V by 0 bases and J by 5 bases, and 13 bases separated the two germline ends. The CDR3 is 15 residues long. CDR1 LNHDA and CDR2 SQIVND come from the germline V gene (reference sequence). The CDR3 DNA follows: TGTGCCAGTAGTATAGACAGACAGACGTATTATGGCTACACCTTC. It yields the protein CASSIDRQTYYGYTF.

The chain joins TRBV5-1 to TRBJ1-1; D is ambiguous. Germline assignment: CDR1 SGHRS and CDR2 YFSETQ. Trimming removed 1 base from V and 7 bases from J, with 17 bases in between. The CDR3 has 15 amino acids. This chain's CDR3 is CASSLLGGITGEAFF. The CDR3, as DNA: TGCGCCAGCAGCTTGCTGGGAGGGATAACCGGTGAAGCTTTCTTT.

The V call is TRBV24-1, the J call TRBJ1-1, with D possibly matching TRBD1 (5 bases). Germline V lookup: CDR1 KGHDR, CDR2 SFDVKD. The CDR3 extends over 20 amino acids. V was cut by 5 bases and J by 0 bases, with 27 bases left in between. The CDR3 DNA reads as TGTGCCACCAGTGGTAGTCGGACAAAAGGAGAAAGGTTCATGAACACTGAAGCTTTCTTT. Encoded protein: CATSGSRTKGERFMNTEAFF.